Below, 7 T cell receptor beta chains from the same sample are listed, as sequenced in a study of graft-versus-host responses after intestinal transplantation. Assay: immunoSEQ multiplex PCR; the TCRdb copy retains only in-frame clones and omits some. Of 13,000 or so clones in the sample, approximately 85% were seen once. This specimen was PBMCs, taken after intestinal transplantation. All receptors derive from a human patient who received an intestinal transplant, so some T cells may come from the graft donor.

This clone was counted between two and nine times. CDR3 in DNA: TGTGCCAGCAGCCTGGCGCAGGGGAAACTGTTTTTT. The encoded protein is CASSLAQGKLFF. This chain links TRBV5-6 with TRBJ1-4; perhaps TRBD1 as D (6 bases). CDR1 is SGHDT, CDR2 YYEEEE, per germline. The CDR3 sequence is 12 residues long. Between the trimmed V and J ends, which lost 4 bases and 11 bases, there was a span of 12 bases.

This clone was seen a single time. The chain carries TRBV5-1 and TRBJ1-1; D is ambiguous. Between the trimmed V and J ends, which lost 3 bases and 0 bases, there was a span of 6 bases. CDR1 is SGHRS and CDR2 is YFSETQ in the germline V gene. The length of the CDR3 is 13 residues. For the CDR3, the DNA is TGCGCCAGCAGCTCCCCCCTGAACACTGAAGCTTTCTTT. Translating it yields CASSSPLNTEAFF.

This clone was counted once. This sequence joins TRBV9 and TRBJ2-5; maybe TRBD2 (5 bases). V dropped 3 bases and J dropped 1 base, with 10 bases sitting between them. The CDR3 consists of 14 residues. Germline V CDR1 and CDR2: SGDLS, YYNGEE. CDR3 sequence reads: CASSADGVQETQYF. CDR3 in DNA: TGTGCCAGCAGCGCGGACGGGGTCCAAGAGACCCAGTACTTC.

The chain couples TRBV18 to TRBJ2-1, with D perhaps matching TRBD2 (6 bases). CDR1 is KGHSH, CDR2 LQKENI, per germline. This CDR3 spans 14 amino acids. The V end was cut by 0 bases, the J end by 6 bases, with 9 bases between. The CDR3 bases are TGTGCCAGCTCACCACCAGGAGGGGTCAATGAGCAGTTCTTC. Protein sequence: CASSPPGGVNEQFF.

V is TRBV5-4 and J is TRBJ2-3; D gene ambiguous. CDR1 SGHNT and CDR2 YYREEE come from the germline V gene (reference sequence). Trimming cost V 0 bases and J 0 bases, with 8 bases left between them. The CDR3 spans 15 residues. CDR3 region: CASSLDLASTDTQYF. The CDR3 bases are TGTGCCAGCAGCTTGGATTTGGCCAGCACAGATACGCAGTATTTT.

The genes are TRBV5-8 and TRBJ2-1; 7 bases fit TRBD2. Germline V gene lookup returns CDR1 SGHTS and CDR2 YDEGEE. This CDR3 has 15 amino acids. V dropped 6 bases and J dropped 0; count of bases not matched to a gene: 6. The CDR3 spells CASTLRGSSYNEQFF. The DNA for the CDR3 is TGTGCCAGCACCCTGCGGGGGAGCTCCTACAATGAGCAGTTCTTC.

This chain joins TRBV19 and TRBJ1-1, with D uncertain. The CDR3 length is 14 residues. Looked up from germline, CDR1 is LNHDA and CDR2 is SQIVND (reference sequence). V lost 10 bases and J lost 1, with 16 bases in between. DNA of the CDR3: TGTGCCACCCATGGCGGCAGGCGGAACACTGAAGCTTTCTTT. Protein: CATHGGRRNTEAFF. The complete variable domain, with remaining parts taken from reference TRBV19 and TRBJ1-1, reads DGGITQSPKYLFRKEGQNVTLSCEQNLNHDAMYWYRQDPGQGLRLIYYSQIVNDFQKGDIAEGYSVSREKKESFPLTVTSAQKNPTAFYLCATHGGRRNTEAFFGQGTRLTVV.